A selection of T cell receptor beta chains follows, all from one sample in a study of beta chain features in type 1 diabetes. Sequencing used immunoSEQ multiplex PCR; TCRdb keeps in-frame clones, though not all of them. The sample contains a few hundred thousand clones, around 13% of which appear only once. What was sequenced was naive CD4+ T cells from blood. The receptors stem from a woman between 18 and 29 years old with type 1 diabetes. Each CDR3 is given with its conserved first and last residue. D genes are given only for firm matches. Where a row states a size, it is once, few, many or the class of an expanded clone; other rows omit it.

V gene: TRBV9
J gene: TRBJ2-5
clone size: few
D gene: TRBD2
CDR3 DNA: TGTGCCAGCAGCCCTAGGAGCGGGGGGGAACCGGAGACCCAGTACTTC
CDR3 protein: CASSPRSGGEPETQYF

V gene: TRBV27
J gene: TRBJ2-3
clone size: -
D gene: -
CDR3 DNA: TGTGCCAGCAGTTCAACCCGGCTCGGAGTCACAGATACGCAGTATTTT
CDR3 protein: CASSSTRLGVTDTQYF

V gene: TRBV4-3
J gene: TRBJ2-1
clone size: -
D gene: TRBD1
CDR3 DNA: TGCGCCAGCAGCCAAGCTAGGACAGGGGTCAATGAGCAGTTCTTC
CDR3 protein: CASSQARTGVNEQFF

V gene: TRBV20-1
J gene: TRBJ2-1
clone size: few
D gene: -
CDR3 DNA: TGCAGTGCGGCTCGACGGGAGGAGCAGTTCTTC
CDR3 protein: CSAARREEQFF

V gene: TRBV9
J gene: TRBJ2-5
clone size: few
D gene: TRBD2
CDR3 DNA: TGTGCCAGCAGCGTAAGGACTAGCGGGGGGCAAGAGACCCAGTACTTC
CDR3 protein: CASSVRTSGGQETQYF

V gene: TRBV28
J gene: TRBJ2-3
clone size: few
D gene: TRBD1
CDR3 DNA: TGTGCCAGCAGTTTCCTCGGACAGGGTGGGGATACGCAGTATTTT
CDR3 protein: CASSFLGQGGDTQYF

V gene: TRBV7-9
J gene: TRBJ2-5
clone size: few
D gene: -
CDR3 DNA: TGTGCCACTACGACTAGGGGAGAGACCCAGTACTTC
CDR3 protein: CATTTRGETQYF

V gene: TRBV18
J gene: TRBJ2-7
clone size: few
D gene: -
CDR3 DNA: TGTGCCAGCTCCCTATCCTCCTCTCCCTCCGAGCAGTACTTC
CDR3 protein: CASSLSSSPSEQYF

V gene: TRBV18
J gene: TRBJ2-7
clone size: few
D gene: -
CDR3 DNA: TGTGCCAGCTCACCTAGACAGGAATCGGGTTACGAGCAGTACTTC
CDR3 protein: CASSPRQESGYEQYF

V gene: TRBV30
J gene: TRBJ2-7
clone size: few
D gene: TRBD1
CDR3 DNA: TGTGCCTGGAGTCAACCCTCGACAGGGCGCTCCTACGAGCAGTACTTC
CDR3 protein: CAWSQPSTGRSYEQYF

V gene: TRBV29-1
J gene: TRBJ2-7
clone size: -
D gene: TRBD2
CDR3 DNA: TGCAGCGTTGATCCCACTAGCGGGGGGCCCAAGTACTTC
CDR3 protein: CSVDPTSGGPKYF

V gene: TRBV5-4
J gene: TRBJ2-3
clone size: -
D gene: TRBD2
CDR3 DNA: TGTGCCAGCAGCTTGGCCCAGCGGGGGGTTCCCACAGATACGCAGTATTTT
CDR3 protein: CASSLAQRGVPTDTQYF

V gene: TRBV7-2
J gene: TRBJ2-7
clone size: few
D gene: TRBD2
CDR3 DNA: TGTGCCAGCAGAAGAGCGGGGGGGCCGTACGAGCAGTACTTC
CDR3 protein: CASRRAGGPYEQYF

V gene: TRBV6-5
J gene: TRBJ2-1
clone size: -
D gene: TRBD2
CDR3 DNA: TGTGCCAGCAGGAGAGCCAGCGGGAGGGCCAATGAGCAGTTCTTC
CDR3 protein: CASRRASGRANEQFF

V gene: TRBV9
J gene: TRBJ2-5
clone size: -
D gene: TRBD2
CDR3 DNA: TGTGCCAGCAGCCCCGGGGGGATGGAGACCCAGTACTTC
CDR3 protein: CASSPGGMETQYF

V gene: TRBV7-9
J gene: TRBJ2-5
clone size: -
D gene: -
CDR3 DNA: TGTGCCGGTTGGAACGGAGGGACCCAGTACTTC
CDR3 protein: CAGWNGGTQYF

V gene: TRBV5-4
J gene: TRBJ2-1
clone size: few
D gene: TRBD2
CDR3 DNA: TGTGCCAGCAGCTTGGGGCGGGGGACCTACAATGAGCAGTTCTTC
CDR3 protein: CASSLGRGTYNEQFF

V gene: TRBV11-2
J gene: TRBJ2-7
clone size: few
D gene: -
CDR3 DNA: TGTGCCAGCAGCTTAGCGGCAGGCTCCTACGAGCAGTACTTC
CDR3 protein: CASSLAAGSYEQYF

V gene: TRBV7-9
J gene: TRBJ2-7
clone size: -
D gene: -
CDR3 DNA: TGTGCCAGCAGCTTGTTTGCGGACAGCTTCTACGAGCAGTACTTC
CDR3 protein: CASSLFADSFYEQYF

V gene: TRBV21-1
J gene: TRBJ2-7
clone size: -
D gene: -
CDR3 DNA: TGTGCCAGACACAGGGGGCGCTCCGAGCAGTACTTC
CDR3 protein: CARHRGRSEQYF

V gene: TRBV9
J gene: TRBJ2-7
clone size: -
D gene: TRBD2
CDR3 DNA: TGTGCCAGCAGCCCGCGACTAGCGGGAGTCGAGCAGTACTTC
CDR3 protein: CASSPRLAGVEQYF

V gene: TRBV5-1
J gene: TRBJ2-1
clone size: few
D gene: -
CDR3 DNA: TGCGCCAGCAGCTTGGTAGGACTACCTTACAATGAGCAGTTCTTC
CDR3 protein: CASSLVGLPYNEQFF

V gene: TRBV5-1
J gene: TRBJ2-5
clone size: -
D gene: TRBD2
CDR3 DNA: TGCGCCAGCAGCCCCCCTGGGACTAGCGGGAAGGGGGAGACCCAGTACTTC
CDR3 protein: CASSPPGTSGKGETQYF

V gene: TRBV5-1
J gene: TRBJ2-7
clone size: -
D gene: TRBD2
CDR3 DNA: TGCGCCAGCAGCTCAGCCCTGGGGGGGATGGATAGGTACTTC
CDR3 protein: CASSSALGGMDRYF

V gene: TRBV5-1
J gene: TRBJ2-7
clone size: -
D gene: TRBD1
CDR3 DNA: TGCGCCAGCAGCTTGGAGGCGACAGGGAACGAGCAGTACTTC
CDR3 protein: CASSLEATGNEQYF

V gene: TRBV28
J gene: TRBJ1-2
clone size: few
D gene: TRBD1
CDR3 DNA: TGTGCCAGCAGTTCACCGGGGACAGGGGCCGCGGGTTGGGGCTACACCTTC
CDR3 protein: CASSSPGTGAAGWGYTF

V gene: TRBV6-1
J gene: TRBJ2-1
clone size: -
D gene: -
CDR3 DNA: TGTGCCAGCAGTGAAAAGGTGTACGGGGGCTCCTACAATGAGCAGTTCTTC
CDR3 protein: CASSEKVYGGSYNEQFF

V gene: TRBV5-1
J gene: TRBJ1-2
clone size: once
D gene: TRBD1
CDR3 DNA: TGCGCCAGCAGCCCTTACAGGGGAGAGATGAATGGCTACACCTTC
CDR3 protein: CASSPYRGEMNGYTF

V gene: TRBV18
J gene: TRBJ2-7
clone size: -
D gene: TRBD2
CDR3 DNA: TGTGCCAGCTCCCCGGGACTAAGCTCCTACGAGCAGTACTTC
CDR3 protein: CASSPGLSSYEQYF

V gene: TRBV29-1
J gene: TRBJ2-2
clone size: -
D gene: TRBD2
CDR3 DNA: TGCAGCGCGGGACTAGCGGGGAACACCGGGGAGCTGTTTTTT
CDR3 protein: CSAGLAGNTGELFF

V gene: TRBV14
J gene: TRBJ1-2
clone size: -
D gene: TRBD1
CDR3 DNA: TGTGCCAGCAGCCAAGAGGCCCCGGACAGGGGGGCGGGTGGCTACACCTTC
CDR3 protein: CASSQEAPDRGAGGYTF

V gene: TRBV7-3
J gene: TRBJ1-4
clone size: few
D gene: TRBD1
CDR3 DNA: TGTGCCAGCACTCCCGGAGTAGGGCAGGGGGCAACTAATGAAAAACTGTTTTTT
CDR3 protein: CASTPGVGQGATNEKLFF

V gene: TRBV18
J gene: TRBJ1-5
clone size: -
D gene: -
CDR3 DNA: TGTGCCAGCTCACGAGAGGGTAATCAGCCCCAGCATTTT
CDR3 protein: CASSREGNQPQHF

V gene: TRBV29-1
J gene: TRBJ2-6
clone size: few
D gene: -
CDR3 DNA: TGCAGCGGTCTCCCGAGGGGGGCCAACGTCCTGACTTTC
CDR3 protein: CSGLPRGANVLTF

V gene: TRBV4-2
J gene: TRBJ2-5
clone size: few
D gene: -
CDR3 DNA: TGTGCCAGCAGCCAAGAAACAGGGCGGGAGACCCAGTACTTC
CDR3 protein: CASSQETGRETQYF

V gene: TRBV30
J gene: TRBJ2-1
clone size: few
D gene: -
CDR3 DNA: TGTGCCTGGACCGACAGTCATGAGCAGTTCTTC
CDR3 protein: CAWTDSHEQFF

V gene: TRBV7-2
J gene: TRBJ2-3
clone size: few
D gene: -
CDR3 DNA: TGTGCCAGCAGCTTAGAGCGGTTGGGTACGCAGTATTTT
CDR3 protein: CASSLERLGTQYF

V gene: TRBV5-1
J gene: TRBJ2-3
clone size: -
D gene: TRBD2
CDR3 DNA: TGCGCCAGCAGTACAGCGACTAGCGGGAGCACAGATACGCAGTATTTT
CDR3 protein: CASSTATSGSTDTQYF

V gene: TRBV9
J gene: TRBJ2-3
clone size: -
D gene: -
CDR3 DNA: TGTGCCAGCAGCCCCCGGGGAGTAGCCACAGATACGCAGTATTTT
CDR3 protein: CASSPRGVATDTQYF

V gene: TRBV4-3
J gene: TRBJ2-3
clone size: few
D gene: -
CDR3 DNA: TGCGCCAGCAGCCAAGATGTCGGACAAGTAGCAGATACGCAGTATTTT
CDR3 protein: CASSQDVGQVADTQYF

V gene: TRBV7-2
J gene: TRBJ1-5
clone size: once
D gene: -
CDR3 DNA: TGTGCCAGCAGCTTTGAACAGGGAGTTCAGCCCCAGCATTTT
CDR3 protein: CASSFEQGVQPQHF

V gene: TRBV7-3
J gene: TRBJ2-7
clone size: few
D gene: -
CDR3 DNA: TGTGCCAGCAGCCCGGCTGGGCGTCCTTCCTACGAGCAGTACTTC
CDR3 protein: CASSPAGRPSYEQYF

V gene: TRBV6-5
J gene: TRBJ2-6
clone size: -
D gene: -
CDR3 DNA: TGTGCCAGCAGTTCCCTACAGGGGGCCAACGTCCTGACTTTC
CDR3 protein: CASSSLQGANVLTF

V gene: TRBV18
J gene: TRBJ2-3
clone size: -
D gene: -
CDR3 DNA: TGTGCCAGCACAGGACAGGAGGGAAGCACAGATACGCAGTATTTT
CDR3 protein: CASTGQEGSTDTQYF

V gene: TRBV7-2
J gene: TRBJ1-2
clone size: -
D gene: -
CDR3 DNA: TGTGCCAGCAGCTTAGTATCGGGGGGCAAGGGCTACACCTTC
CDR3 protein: CASSLVSGGKGYTF

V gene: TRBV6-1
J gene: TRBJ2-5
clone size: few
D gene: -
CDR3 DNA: TGTGCCAGCAGGAGGTCCTCCGGGGAGACCCAGTACTTC
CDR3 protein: CASRRSSGETQYF

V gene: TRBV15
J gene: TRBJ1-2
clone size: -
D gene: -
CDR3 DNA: TGTGCCACCAGCAGGGACACAGGGTCCTATGGCTACACCTTC
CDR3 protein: CATSRDTGSYGYTF

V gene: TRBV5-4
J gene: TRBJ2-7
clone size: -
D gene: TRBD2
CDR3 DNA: TGTGCCAGCAGCTTGGTCGGGAGGGCCTACGAGCAGTACTTC
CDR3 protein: CASSLVGRAYEQYF

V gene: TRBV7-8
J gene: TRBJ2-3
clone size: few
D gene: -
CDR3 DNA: TGTGCCAGCAGCCCCGGAGGGCGCACAGATACGCAGTATTTT
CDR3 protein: CASSPGGRTDTQYF